These 24 T cell receptor beta chains were sequenced from one sample in a study of CD8+ T cells in alopecia areata. Indicated treatment: oral pan-JAK inhibitor, 5-10 mg twice daily. As the sequencing template, cDNA was produced by extracting RNA and reverse transcribing it. Generated by immunoSEQ multiplex PCR, the TCRdb table keeps only in-frame clones and is missing some. The sample lists about 200,000 clones; over 45% were seen once. The sequenced sample was CD4+ T cells sorted from blood, obtained at week 24, from a patient treated with tofacitinib. The source is a human donor with alopecia areata.

Only a few counts were recorded for this clone. This chain uses TRBV5-4 with TRBJ2-7; possibly TRBD1 or TRBD2 for D (5 bases each). The germline gives CDR1 SGHNT, CDR2 YYREEE (reference sequence). There are 15 residues in the CDR3. V lost 4 bases and J lost 5, with 19 bases in between. The CDR3: CASSLPGRGPDEQYF. DNA for the CDR3: TGTGCCAGCAGCCTACCCGGTCGGGGACCTGACGAGCAGTACTTC.

The rearrangement joins TRBV30 to TRBJ2-5, with D uncertain. The CDR3 has 12 residues. Trimming removed 0 bases from V and 0 bases from J, with 2 bases in between. Germline V lookup: CDR1 GTSNPN, CDR2 SVGIG (reference sequence). The CDR3 loop is CAWSVDQETQYF. In nucleotides, the CDR3 is TGTGCCTGGAGTGTAGACCAAGAGACCCAGTACTTC.

The J gene is TRBJ1-5, the V gene TRBV15, with D possibly matching TRBD1 (5 bases). In germline, CDR1 is LNHNV, CDR2 YYDKDF (reference sequence). The V gene lost 1 base and the J gene lost 4 bases, with 8 bases spanning the gap. This CDR3 region has 14 residues. The DNA of the CDR3 is TGTGCCACCAGCAGAGGGGGGGAGAATCAGCCCCAGCATTTT. Protein sequence: CATSRGGENQPQHF.

The V gene is TRBV6-1, the J gene TRBJ2-3, with 9 bases that match TRBD1. Germline CDR1 and CDR2: MNHNS and SASEGT. This CDR3 is 12 amino acids long. V trimming: 8 bases; J trimming: 8 bases; junction bases outside the gene matches: 5. The CDR3 bases are TGTGCCAGCGGATTACAGGGGGCTACGCAGTATTTT. As protein: CASGLQGATQYF.

The DNA for the CDR3 is TGTGCCAGCAGTGAAATCGGGGAGACCCAGTACTTC. Encoded protein: CASSEIGETQYF. J is TRBJ2-5 and V is TRBV2; D uncertain. The V end was cut by 2 bases, the J end by 5 bases, with 6 bases between. CDR3 length: 12 amino acids. Germline lookup yields CDR1 SNHLY and CDR2 FYNNEI.

The chain has TRBV7-2 and TRBJ2-7; D gene uncertain. Looked up from germline, CDR1 is SGHTA and CDR2 is FQGNSA. V lost 1 base and J lost 3, with 4 bases in between. The CDR3 has 12 residues. CDR3 in DNA: TGTGCCAGCAGCTTAGATCTCTACGAGCAGTACTTC. It specifies CASSLDLYEQYF. Supplemented by reference TRBV7-2 and TRBJ2-7, the full variable domain reads GAGVSQSPSNKVTEKGKDVELRCDPISGHTALYWYRQSLGQGLEFLIYFQGNSAPDKSGLPSDRFSAERTGGSVSTLTIQRTQQEDSAVYLCASSLDLYEQYFGPGTRLTVT.

This clone occurred a few times. The genes are TRBV7-8 and TRBJ2-3; D possibly corresponds to TRBD2 (5 bases). Germline CDR1 is SGHVS and CDR2 is FQNEAQ. The CDR3 contains 14 residues. Deletions cut 1 base from V and 3 bases from J, with 8 bases between. CDR3 amino acids: CASSLGAGTDTQYF. The CDR3 coding sequence is TGTGCCAGCAGCTTAGGCGCGGGTACAGATACGCAGTATTTT.

This chain connects TRBV25-1 to TRBJ2-1; D possibly uses TRBD1 or TRBD2 (6 bases each). Trimming cost V 0 bases and J 6 bases, with 12 bases left between them. CDR3 length: 15 residues. Germline lookup yields CDR1 MGHDK and CDR2 SYGVNS. The CDR3 loop is CASSEYRGGGNEQFF. The CDR3 DNA is TGTGCCAGCAGTGAATACAGGGGAGGAGGCAATGAGCAGTTCTTC.

CDR3 amino acids: CASSPGGDYTEAFF. CDR3 DNA sequence: TGCGCCAGCAGCCCCGGGGGCGACTACACTGAAGCTTTCTTT. This sequence joins TRBV5-1 and TRBJ1-1; a weak D match, TRBD1 (6 bases). In germline, CDR1 is SGHRS, CDR2 YFSETQ. V lost 4 bases, J lost 3 bases, and 13 bases lay in between. CDR3 length: 14 residues. The full variable domain, with the rest looked up from reference TRBV5-1 and TRBJ1-1, is KAGVTQTPRYLIKTRGQQVTLSCSPISGHRSVSWYQQTPGQGLQFLFEYFSETQRNKGNFPGRFSGRQFSNSRSEMNVSTLELGDSALYLCASSPGGDYTEAFFGQGTRLTVV.

V and J are TRBV30 and TRBJ1-1; D not resolved. The CDR3 runs to 12 residues. Trimming pared 0 bases from V and 5 bases from J, leaving 7 bases between. Germline V lookup: CDR1 GTSNPN, CDR2 SVGIG (reference sequence). The CDR3 is CAWSVRRTEAFF. CDR3 nucleotide sequence: TGTGCCTGGAGTGTACGGAGGACTGAAGCTTTCTTT.

This chain connects TRBV27 to TRBJ1-1; the D gene is possibly TRBD1 (5 bases). Germline-derived CDR1 and CDR2 are MNHEY and SMNVEV (reference sequence). The V end was cut by 3 bases, the J end by 0 bases, with 14 bases between. This CDR3 is built from 16 residues. The CDR3 loop is CASSFKVGGMNTEAFF. As DNA, the CDR3 is TGTGCCAGCAGTTTCAAGGTGGGGGGTATGAACACTGAAGCTTTCTTT.

This clone was detected only a few times. The gene calls are TRBV29-1 and TRBJ1-1; D is undetermined. CDR3 size: 15 residues. Germline assignment: CDR1 SQVTM and CDR2 ANQGSEA. With 6 bases removed from V and 0 bases from J, the gap between germline ends came to 17 bases. The CDR3 coding sequence is TGCAGCGTCGTGAGGGAGCAAGTCCTGAACACTGAAGCTTTCTTT. This gives the protein CSVVREQVLNTEAFF.

CDR3 loop: CASSFGSGYGYTF. CDR3 nucleotide sequence: TGTGCCAGCAGTTTCGGATCCGGCTATGGCTACACCTTC. The chain has TRBV6-5 and TRBJ1-2; D ambiguous. CDR3 length: 13 amino acids. V lost 4 bases, J lost 4 bases, and 10 bases lay in between. CDR1 and CDR2 from the germline V gene are MNHEY and SVGAGI.

At least ten counts were recorded for this clone. V and J are TRBV7-9 and TRBJ2-3; 7 nucleotides line up with TRBD2. Trimming took 7 bases from V and 2 from J; bases not matched to a gene: 3. The germline CDR1 and CDR2 sequences are SEHNR and FQNEAQ (reference sequence). The CDR3 spans 13 residues. The CDR3 coding sequence is TGTGCCAGCAAGCTAGCGGACACAGATACGCAGTATTTT. Residues: CASKLADTDTQYF.

The rearrangement links TRBV4-3 to TRBJ1-4; D ambiguous. Per the germline V gene, CDR1 is LGHNA and CDR2 is YSLEER. The CDR3 contains 11 residues. The V gene lost 3 bases and the J gene lost 8 bases, with 4 bases spanning the gap. Here the CDR3 DNA reads TGCGCCAGCAGCCAGCCAGAAAAACTGTTTTTT. Its translation is CASSQPEKLFF.

There are a few counts of this clone. The genes are TRBV18 and TRBJ1-1; D unresolved. Germline V lookup: CDR1 KGHSH, CDR2 LQKENI. This CDR3 has 13 residues. The V and J ends lost 3 bases and 1 base respectively, with 6 bases between them. CDR3 DNA: TGTGCCAGCTCACCTGGAGGGAACACTGAAGCTTTCTTT. Translation: CASSPGGNTEAFF.

The chain recombines TRBV7-2 with TRBJ1-2; 9 nucleotides align to TRBD1. Germline loops: CDR1 SGHTA, CDR2 FQGNSA. The CDR3 has 14 residues. With 5 bases clipped from V and 8 bases from J, the junction kept 9 bases outside the gene matches. As DNA, the CDR3 is TGTGCCAGCAGCGAGCCCGGGACAGGGATCGGCTACACCTTC. Its translation is CASSEPGTGIGYTF. The full variable domain, in which reference TRBV7-2 and TRBJ1-2 provide the parts outside the CDR3, is GAGVSQSPSNKVTEKGKDVELRCDPISGHTALYWYRQSLGQGLEFLIYFQGNSAPDKSGLPSDRFSAERTGGSVSTLTIQRTQQEDSAVYLCASSEPGTGIGYTFGSGTRLTVV.

This clone was detected only a few times. V gene TRBV5-5 combines with J gene TRBJ2-7, with D perhaps given as TRBD1 or TRBD2 (5 bases each). V was clipped by 0 bases and J by 4 bases, with 11 bases between them. Germline-derived CDR1 and CDR2 are SGHKS and YYEKEE (reference sequence). CDR3 length equals 14 residues. For the CDR3, the DNA is TGTGCCAGCAGCTTGGAGGGACCCCTTTACGAGCAGTACTTC. It codes for CASSLEGPLYEQYF.

This chain joins TRBV4-3 and TRBJ1-1, with D possibly being TRBD1 (5 bases). V was shortened by 0 bases and J by 10 bases, with 18 bases between the two germline ends. CDR3 size: 15 residues. Germline V gene sequence: CDR1 LGHNA, CDR2 YSLEER. The CDR3 DNA is TGCGCCAGCAGCCAAGATGGGCCAGGGAGAGTTAGAGCTTTCTTT. Protein sequence: CASSQDGPGRVRAFF.

This sequence joins TRBV5-1 and TRBJ2-5; 10 bases are shared with TRBD2. This CDR3 comprises 19 residues. CDR1 and CDR2 (germline): SGHRS, YFSETQ. J lost 10 bases, V lost 4 bases, and 25 bases had no gene match. The CDR3 reads CASSPSESGYASGSSGQYF. CDR3 sequence (DNA): TGCGCCAGCAGCCCAAGTGAGTCTGGATATGCTAGCGGGAGTTCCGGCCAGTACTTC.

The V gene is TRBV30, the J gene TRBJ2-7, with TRBD2 matching 8 bases. The CDR3 spans 15 residues. V lost 0 bases and J lost 6; bases outside the gene matches: 10. Germline V CDR1 and CDR2: GTSNPN, SVGIG (reference sequence). The CDR3 here is CAWSVRQGGRSEQYF. The CDR3, as DNA: TGTGCCTGGAGTGTACGCCAGGGCGGGAGGAGCGAGCAGTACTTC.

This clone was detected once. This sequence joins TRBV19 and TRBJ2-7, with unresolved D. Germline values: CDR1 LNHDA, CDR2 SQIVND (reference sequence). The length of the CDR3 is 14 residues. Trimming pared 2 bases from V and 5 bases from J, leaving 13 bases between. CDR3 coding DNA: TGTGCCAGTAGTATATTGCGATCCTCGGACGAGCAGTACTTC. Its protein is CASSILRSSDEQYF.

The chain is built from TRBV5-1 and TRBJ2-1; 9 nucleotides line up with TRBD1. Germline lookup yields CDR1 SGHRS and CDR2 YFSETQ. The CDR3 totals 16 residues. Trimming took 0 bases from V and 7 from J; bases not matched to a gene: 8. DNA of the CDR3: TGCGCCAGCAGCTTGGTACGGACAGGGGTCGAGAATGAGCAGTTCTTC. Translating it yields CASSLVRTGVENEQFF.

This clone was detected a few times. The gene calls are TRBV29-1 and TRBJ2-3, with 9 bases that match TRBD2. V was clipped by 5 bases and J by 3 bases; unmatched bases: 12. The CDR3 consists of 16 residues. Germline V gene lookup returns CDR1 SQVTM and CDR2 ANQGSEA. The CDR3 DNA is TGCAGCGTTTCCACGTTTGCTAGCGGGGCGACAGATACGCAGTATTTT. Translation: CSVSTFASGATDTQYF.